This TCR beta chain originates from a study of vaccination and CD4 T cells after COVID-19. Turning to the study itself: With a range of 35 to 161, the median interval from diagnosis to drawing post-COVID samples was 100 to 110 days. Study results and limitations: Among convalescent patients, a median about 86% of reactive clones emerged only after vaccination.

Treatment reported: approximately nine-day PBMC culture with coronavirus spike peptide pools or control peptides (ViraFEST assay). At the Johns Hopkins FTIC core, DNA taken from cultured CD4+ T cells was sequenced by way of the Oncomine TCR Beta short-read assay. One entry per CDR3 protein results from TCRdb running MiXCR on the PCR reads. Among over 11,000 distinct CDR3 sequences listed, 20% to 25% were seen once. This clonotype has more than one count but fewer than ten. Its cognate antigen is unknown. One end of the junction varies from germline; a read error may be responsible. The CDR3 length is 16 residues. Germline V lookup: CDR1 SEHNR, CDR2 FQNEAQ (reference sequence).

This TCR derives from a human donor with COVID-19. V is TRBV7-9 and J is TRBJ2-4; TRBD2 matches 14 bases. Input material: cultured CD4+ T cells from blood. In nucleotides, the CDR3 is TGCGCCAGCAGCTTTGGACTAGCGGGGGGCGGGTACATTCAGTACTTC. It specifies CASSFGLAGGGYIQYF.